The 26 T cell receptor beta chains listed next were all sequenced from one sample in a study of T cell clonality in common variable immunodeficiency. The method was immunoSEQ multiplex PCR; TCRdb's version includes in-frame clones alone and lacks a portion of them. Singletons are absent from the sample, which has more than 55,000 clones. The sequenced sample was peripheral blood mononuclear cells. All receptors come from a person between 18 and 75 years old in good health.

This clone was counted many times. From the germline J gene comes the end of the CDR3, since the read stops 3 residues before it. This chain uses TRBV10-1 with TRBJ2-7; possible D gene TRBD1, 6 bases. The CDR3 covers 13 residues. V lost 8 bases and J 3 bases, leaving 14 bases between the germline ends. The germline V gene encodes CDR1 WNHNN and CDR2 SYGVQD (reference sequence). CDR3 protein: CASWDWGLYEQYF. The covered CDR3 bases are TGCGCCAGCTGGGATTGGGGGCTCTACGAG.

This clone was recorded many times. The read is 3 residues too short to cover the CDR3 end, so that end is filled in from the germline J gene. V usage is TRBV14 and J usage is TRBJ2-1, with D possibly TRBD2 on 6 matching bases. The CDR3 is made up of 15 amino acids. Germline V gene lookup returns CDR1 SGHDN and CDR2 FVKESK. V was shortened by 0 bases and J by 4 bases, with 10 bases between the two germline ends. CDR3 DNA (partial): TGTGCCAGCAGCCAAGAACGGGGGTTATACAATGAG. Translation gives CASSQERGLYNE. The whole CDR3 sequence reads CASSQERGLYNEQFF. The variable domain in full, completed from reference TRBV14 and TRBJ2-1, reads EAGVTQFPSHSVIEKGQTVTLRCDPISGHDNLYWYRRVMGKEIKFLLHFVKESKQDESGMPNNRFLAERTGGTYSTLKVQPAELEDSGVYFCASSQERGLYNEQFFGPGTRLTVL.

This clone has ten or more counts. The CDR3 spells CAIGTGGAKTQYF. The sequenced part of the CDR3 DNA is TGTGCCATCGGGACAGGGGGCGCGAAGACC. The J gene is TRBJ2-5, the V gene TRBV2; 12 bases align to TRBD1. The read halts 3 residues ahead of the CDR3 end, with the missing end drawn from the germline J gene. This CDR3 region has 13 residues. The V gene end was trimmed by 10 bases and the J gene end by 6 bases; junction bases not matched to a gene: 6. Germline lookup yields CDR1 SNHLY and CDR2 FYNNEI.

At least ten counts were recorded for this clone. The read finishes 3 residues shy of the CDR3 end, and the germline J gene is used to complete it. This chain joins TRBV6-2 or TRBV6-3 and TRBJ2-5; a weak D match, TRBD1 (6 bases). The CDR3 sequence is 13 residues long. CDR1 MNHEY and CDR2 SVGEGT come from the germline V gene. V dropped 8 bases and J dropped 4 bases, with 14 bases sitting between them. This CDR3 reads CASGLTGVETQYF. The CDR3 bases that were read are TGTGCCAGCGGCCTGACAGGTGTAGAGACC.

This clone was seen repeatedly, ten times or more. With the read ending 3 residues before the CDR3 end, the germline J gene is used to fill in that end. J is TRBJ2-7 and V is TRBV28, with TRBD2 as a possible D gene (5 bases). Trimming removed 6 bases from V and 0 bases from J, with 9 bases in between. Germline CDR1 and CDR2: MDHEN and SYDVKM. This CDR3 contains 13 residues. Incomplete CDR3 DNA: TGTGCCAGCAGCCGGGGAAGCTCCTACGAG. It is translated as CASSRGSSYE. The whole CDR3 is CASSRGSSYEQYF. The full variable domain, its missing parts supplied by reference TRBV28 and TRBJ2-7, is DVKVTQSSRYLVKRTGEKVFLECVQDMDHENMFWYRQDPGLGLRLIYFSYDVKMKEKGDIPEGYSVSREKKERFSLILESASTNQTSMYLCASSRGSSYEQYFGPGTRLTVT.

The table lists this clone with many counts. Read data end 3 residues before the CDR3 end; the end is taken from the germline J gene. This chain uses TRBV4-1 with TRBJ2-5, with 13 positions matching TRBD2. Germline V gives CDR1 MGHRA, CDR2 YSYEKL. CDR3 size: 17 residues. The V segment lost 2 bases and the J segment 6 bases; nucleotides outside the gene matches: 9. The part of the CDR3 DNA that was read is TGCGCCAGCAGCCAACCATCATCGGGACTAGCGGGGCAGACC. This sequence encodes CASSQPSSGLAGQT. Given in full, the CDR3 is CASSQPSSGLAGQTQYF.

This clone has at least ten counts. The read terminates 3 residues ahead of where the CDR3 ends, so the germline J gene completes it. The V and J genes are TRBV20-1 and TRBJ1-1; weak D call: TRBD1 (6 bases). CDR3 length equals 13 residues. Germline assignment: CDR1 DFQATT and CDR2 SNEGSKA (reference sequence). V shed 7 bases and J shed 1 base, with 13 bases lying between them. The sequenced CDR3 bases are TGCAGTGGTACAGGGTGGGGGAACACTGAA. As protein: CSGTGWGNTE. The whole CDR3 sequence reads CSGTGWGNTEAFF.

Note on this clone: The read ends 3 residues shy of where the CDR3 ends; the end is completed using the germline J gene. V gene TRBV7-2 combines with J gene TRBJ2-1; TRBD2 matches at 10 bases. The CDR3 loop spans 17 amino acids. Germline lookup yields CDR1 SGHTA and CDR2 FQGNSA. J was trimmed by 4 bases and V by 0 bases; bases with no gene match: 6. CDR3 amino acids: CASSLARTSGEYNEQFF. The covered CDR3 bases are TGTGCCAGCAGCTTAGCTCGGACTAGCGGAGAATACAATGAG.

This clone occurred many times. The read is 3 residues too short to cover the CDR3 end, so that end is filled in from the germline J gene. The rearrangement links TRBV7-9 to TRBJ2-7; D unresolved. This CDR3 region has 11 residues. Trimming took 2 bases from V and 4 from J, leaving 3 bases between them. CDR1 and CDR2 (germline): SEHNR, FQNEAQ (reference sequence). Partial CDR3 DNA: TGTGCCAGCAGCTTAAGGTACGAG. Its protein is CASSLRYE. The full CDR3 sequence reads CASSLRYEQYF.

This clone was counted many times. CDR3 amino acids: CASGKTGSGYGYTF. CDR3 DNA, as far as it was read: TGTGCCAGCGGAAAGACAGGGTCTGGATATGGC. The V gene is TRBV28, the J gene TRBJ1-2; 7 bases are shared with TRBD1. The CDR3 end lies 3 residues beyond the end of the read and is filled in from the germline J gene. Trimming cost V 8 bases and J 5 bases; bases outside gene matches: 11. Germline V gives CDR1 MDHEN, CDR2 SYDVKM. The CDR3 length is 14 residues.

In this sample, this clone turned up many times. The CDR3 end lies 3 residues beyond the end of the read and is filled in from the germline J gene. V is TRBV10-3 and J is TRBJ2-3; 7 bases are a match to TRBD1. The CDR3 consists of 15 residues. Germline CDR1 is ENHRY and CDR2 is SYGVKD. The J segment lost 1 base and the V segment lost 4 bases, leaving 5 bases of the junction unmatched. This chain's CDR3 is CAISADGQGTDTQYF. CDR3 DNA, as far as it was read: TGTGCCATCAGTGCCGACGGACAGGGCACAGATACG.

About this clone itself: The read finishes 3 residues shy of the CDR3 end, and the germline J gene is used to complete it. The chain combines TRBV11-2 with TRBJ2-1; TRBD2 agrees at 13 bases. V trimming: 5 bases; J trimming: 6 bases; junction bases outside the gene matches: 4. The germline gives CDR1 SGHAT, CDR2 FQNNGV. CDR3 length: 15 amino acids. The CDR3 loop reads CASSPGLAGPNEQFF. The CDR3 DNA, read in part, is TGTGCCAGCAGCCCGGGACTAGCGGGACCCAATGAG.

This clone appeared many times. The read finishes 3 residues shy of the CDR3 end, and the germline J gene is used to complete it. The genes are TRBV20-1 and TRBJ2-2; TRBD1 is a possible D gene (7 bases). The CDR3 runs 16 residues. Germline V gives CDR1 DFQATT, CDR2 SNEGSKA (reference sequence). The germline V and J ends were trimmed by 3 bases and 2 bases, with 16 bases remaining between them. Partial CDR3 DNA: TGCAGTGCTAGGCGCGGGAACAGGGGAAACACCGGGGAG. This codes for CSARRGNRGNTGE. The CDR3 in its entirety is CSARRGNRGNTGELFF.

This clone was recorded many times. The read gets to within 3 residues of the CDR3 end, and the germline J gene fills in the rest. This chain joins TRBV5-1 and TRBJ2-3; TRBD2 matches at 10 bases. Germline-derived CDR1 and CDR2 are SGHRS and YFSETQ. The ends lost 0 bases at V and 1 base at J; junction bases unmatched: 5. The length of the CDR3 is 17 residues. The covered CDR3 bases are TGCGCCAGCAGCTTGGGAACCGGGACTAGCGGCACAGATACG. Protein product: CASSLGTGTSGTDT. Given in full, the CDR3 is CASSLGTGTSGTDTQYF.

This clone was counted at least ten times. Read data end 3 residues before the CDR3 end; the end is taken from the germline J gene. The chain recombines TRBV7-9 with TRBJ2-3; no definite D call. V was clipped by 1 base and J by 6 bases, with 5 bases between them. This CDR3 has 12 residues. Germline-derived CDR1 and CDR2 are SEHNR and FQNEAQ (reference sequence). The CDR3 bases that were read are TGTGCCAGCAGCTTAGTTCGTGATACG. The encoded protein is CASSLVRDT. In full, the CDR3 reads CASSLVRDTQYF.

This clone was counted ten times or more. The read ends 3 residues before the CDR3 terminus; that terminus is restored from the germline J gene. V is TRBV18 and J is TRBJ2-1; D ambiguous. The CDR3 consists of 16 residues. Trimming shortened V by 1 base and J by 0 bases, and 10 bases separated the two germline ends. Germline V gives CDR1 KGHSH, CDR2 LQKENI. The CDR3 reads CASSPQLAVSYNEQFF. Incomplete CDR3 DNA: TGTGCCAGCTCACCACAATTGGCGGTCTCCTACAATGAG. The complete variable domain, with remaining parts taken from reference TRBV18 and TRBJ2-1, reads NAGVMQNPRHLVRRRGQEARLRCSPMKGHSHVYWYRQLPEEGLKFMVYLQKENIIDESGMPKERFSAEFPKEGPSILRIQQVVRGDSAAYFCASSPQLAVSYNEQFFGPGTRLTVL.

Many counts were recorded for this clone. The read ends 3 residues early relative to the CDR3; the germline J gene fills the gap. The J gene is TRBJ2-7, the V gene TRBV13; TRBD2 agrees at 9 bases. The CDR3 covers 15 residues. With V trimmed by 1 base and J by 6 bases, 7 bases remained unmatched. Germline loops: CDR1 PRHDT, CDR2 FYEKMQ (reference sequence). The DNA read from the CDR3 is TGTGCCAGCAGCTTAGCGACTAGCGGTTCGGCCGAG. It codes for CASSLATSGSAE. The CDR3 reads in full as CASSLATSGSAEQYF.

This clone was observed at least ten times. CDR3 amino acids: CASRKDRGQAYEQYF. CDR3 bases read: TGTGCCAGCAGAAAGGACAGGGGCCAAGCCTACGAG. V is TRBV2 and J is TRBJ2-7; TRBD1 matches at 9 bases. The CDR3 goes on 3 residues after the read ends, and that part is filled in from the germline J gene. Losses at the gene ends were 6 bases for V and 2 bases for J; bases not matched to a gene: 8. Germline V gives CDR1 SNHLY, CDR2 FYNNEI. This CDR3 is built from 15 residues.

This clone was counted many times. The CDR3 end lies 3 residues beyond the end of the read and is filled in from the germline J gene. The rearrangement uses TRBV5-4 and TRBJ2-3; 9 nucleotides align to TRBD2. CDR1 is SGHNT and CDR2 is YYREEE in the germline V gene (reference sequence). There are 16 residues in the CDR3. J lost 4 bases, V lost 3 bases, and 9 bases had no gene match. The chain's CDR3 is CASSSKTSGGADTQYF. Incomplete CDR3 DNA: TGTGCCAGCAGCTCTAAGACTAGCGGAGGGGCAGATACG.

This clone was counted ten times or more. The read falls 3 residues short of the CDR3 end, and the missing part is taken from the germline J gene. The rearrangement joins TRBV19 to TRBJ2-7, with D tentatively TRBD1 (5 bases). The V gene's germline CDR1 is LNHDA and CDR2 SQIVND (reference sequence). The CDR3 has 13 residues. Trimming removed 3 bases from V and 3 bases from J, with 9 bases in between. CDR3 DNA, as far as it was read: TGTGCCAGTAGTATTGCAGGGAACTACGAG. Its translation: CASSIAGNYE. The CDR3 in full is CASSIAGNYEQYF.

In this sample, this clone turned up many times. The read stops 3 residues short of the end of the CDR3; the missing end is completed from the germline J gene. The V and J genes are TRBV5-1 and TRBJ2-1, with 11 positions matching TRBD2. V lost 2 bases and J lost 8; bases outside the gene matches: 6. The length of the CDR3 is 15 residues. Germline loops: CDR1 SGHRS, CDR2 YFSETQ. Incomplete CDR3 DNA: TGCGCCAGCAGCTTAACTAGCGGGAGTTCGGATGAG. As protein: CASSLTSGSSDE. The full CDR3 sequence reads CASSLTSGSSDEQFF.

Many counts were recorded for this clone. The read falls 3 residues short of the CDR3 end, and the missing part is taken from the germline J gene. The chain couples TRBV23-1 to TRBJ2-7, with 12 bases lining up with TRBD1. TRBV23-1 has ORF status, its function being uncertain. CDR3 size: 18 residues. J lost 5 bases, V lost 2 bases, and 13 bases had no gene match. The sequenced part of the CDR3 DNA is TGCGCCAGCAGTCAACCCGGGACAGGGGGCGCCCGGGGGGACGAG. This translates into CASSQPGTGGARGDE. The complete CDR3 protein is CASSQPGTGGARGDEQYF.

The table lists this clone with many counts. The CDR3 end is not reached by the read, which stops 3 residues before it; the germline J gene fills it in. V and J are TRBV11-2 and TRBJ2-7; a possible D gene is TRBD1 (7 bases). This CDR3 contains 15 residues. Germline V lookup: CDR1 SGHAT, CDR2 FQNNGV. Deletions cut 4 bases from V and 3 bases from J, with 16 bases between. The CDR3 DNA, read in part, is TGTGCCAGCAGCTCAGGCCTCCAGGGGGGCTACGAG. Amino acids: CASSSGLQGGYE. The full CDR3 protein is CASSSGLQGGYEQYF. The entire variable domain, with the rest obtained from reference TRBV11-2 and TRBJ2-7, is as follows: EAGVAQSPRYKIIEKRQSVAFWCNPISGHATLYWYQQILGQGPKLLIQFQNNGVVDDSQLPKDRFSAERLKGVDSTLKIQPAKLEDSAVYLCASSSGLQGGYEQYFGPGTRLTVT.

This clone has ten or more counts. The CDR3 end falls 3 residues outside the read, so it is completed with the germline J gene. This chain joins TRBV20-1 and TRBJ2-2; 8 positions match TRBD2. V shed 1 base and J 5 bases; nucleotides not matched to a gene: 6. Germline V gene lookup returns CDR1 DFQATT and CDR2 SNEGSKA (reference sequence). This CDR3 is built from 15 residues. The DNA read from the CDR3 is TGCAGTGCTAGAGGTCTCGCGGGGGGTACCGGGGAG. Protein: CSARGLAGGTGE. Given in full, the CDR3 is CSARGLAGGTGELFF.

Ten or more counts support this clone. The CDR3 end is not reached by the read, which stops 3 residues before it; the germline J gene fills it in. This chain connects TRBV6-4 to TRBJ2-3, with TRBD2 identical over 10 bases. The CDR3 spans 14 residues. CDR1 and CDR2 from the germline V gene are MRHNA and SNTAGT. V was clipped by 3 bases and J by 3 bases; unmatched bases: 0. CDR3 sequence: CASSETSGTDTQYF. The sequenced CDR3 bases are TGTGCCAGCAGTGAGACTAGCGGGACAGATACG.

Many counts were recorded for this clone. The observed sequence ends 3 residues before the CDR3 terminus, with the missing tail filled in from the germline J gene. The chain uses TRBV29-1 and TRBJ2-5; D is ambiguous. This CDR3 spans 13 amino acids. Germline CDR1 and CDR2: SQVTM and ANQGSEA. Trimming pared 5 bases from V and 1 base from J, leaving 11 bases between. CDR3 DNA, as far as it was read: TGCAGCGTTAAATTGCGGCTCCAAGAGACC. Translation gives CSVKLRLQET. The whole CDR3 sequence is CSVKLRLQETQYF.